What follows is one T cell receptor (beta chain) and its context. Antigen specificity is unknown. The CDR3 has 14 residues. Germline V gene lookup returns CDR1 DFQATT and CDR2 SNEGSKA (reference sequence). V was trimmed by 5 bases and J by 3 bases, leaving 17 bases between them. The time point denotes: late sampling 161 to 241 days after vaccination in a few convalescent patients. Stated treatment: approximately 9-day PBMC culture with coronavirus spike peptide pools or control peptides (ViraFEST assay). ViraFEST used peptide pools to expand antigen-specific T cells, then sequenced TCRs. This entry is derived from a study of vaccination and CD4 T cells after COVID-19. Overall study context: Convalescent participants consisted of six males and four females, two being Hispanic. Whole-study findings and limits: For convalescent patients, 304 of the 307 vaccine-specific clones analyzed were classified as spike mono-reactive.

The Oncomine TCR Beta short-read assay sequenced DNA from cultured CD4+ T cells. TCRdb analysed the PCR reads with MiXCR anew, one entry per CDR3 protein. Of 20,000 to 25,000 distinct CDR3 sequences in the sample, approximately 42% were seen once. The specimen comprised CD4+ T cells from blood, cultured in vitro, sampled about 7 months after SARS-CoV-2 vaccination. The source is a human donor who had recovered from COVID-19. The gene calls are TRBV20-1 and TRBJ2-7; D is ambiguous. CDR3 sequence (DNA): TGCAGTGCTGTAAAACTCCAACAAAACTACGAGCAGTACTTC. Translated: CSAVKLQQNYEQYF.